Listed here are 22 T cell receptor delta chains from one sample, sequenced in a study of gamma-delta chains in newborns, infants, children. TCRdb re-called the reads through CATT. The sample has a few thousand delta-chain clones; roughly 6.2% are singletons. The sample consisted of blood. Receptors were obtained from a child who was a newborn, infant or young child, either healthy, febrile or measles-vaccinated (not recorded which).

V usage is TRDV2 and J usage is TRDJ2, with 8 bases aligning to TRDD3. Germline loops: CDR1 GEAIGNYY, CDR2 EKD. V lost 0 bases to trimming and J lost 9 bases; unmatched junction nucleotides: 5. This CDR3 spans 14 amino acids. The DNA for the CDR3 is TGTGCCTGTGACACCGTGGGGGATGGGACACAACTCTTCTTT. This encodes CACDTVGDGTQLFF.

This clone was counted between two and nine times. The chain carries TRDV2 and TRDJ3; 11 positions match TRDD3. The length of the CDR3 is 19 residues. V was pared by 0 bases and J by 2 bases, with 5 bases of the junction left unmatched. Germline values: CDR1 GEAIGNYY, CDR2 EKD. In DNA, the CDR3 is TGTGCCTGTGACACCGTGATTGGGGGATACGCCTGGGACACCCGACAGATGTTTTTC. This translates into CACDTVIGGYAWDTRQMFF.

The chain combines TRDV2 with TRDJ3; 12 bases align to TRDD3. Germline CDR1 reads GEAIGNYY; CDR2 reads EKD. V dropped 0 bases and J dropped 2; count of bases not matched to a gene: 4. The CDR3 extends over 19 amino acids. The CDR3 nucleotides read TGTGCCTGTGACACCAATTACTGGGGGATACCCTGGGACACCCGACAGATGTTTTTC. Translating gives CACDTNYWGIPWDTRQMFF.

By proportion, this clone is medium-sized. J is TRDJ3 and V is TRDV2, with 10 bases matching TRDD3. V lost 0 bases to trimming and J lost 0 bases; unmatched junction nucleotides: 4. The length of the CDR3 is 19 residues. Germline V lookup: CDR1 GEAIGNYY, CDR2 EKD. This chain's CDR3 is CACDTWGILSSWDTRQMFF. The CDR3 DNA reads TGTGCCTGTGACACCTGGGGGATACTAAGCTCCTGGGACACCCGACAGATGTTTTTC.

In this sample, this clone turned up a few times. The protein that TCRdb holds for this DNA derives from a much larger clone and differs from the translated DNA at residue 5, which likely indicates a read error; the protein shown here is translated from the DNA. The rearrangement joins TRDV2 to TRDJ3; 11 bases are a match to TRDD3. Trimming cost V 2 bases and J 2 bases; bases outside gene matches: 4. The CDR3 covers 18 residues. CDR1 is GEAIGNYY and CDR2 is EKD in the germline V gene. This CDR3 is CACDIVLGDTWDTRQMFF. The CDR3 coding sequence is TGTGCCTGTGACATCGTACTGGGGGATACCTGGGACACCCGACAGATGTTTTTC.

The J gene call is TRDJ3, but no V gene call exists; the table's D call of TRDD3 was not tested on the DNA. The CDR3 spans 19 residues. The CDR3 is CACATLLGDSSWATRQMFF. The CDR3 bases are TGTGCCTGTGCCACCCTACTGGGGGATAGCTCCTGGGCCACCCGACAGATGTTTTTC.

Comments on this clone: The same CDR3 can be traced to other DNA sequences in this sample. The chain has TRDV2 and TRDJ2; weak D call: TRDD3 (6 bases). Trimming cost V 3 bases and J 3 bases, with 13 bases left between them. The CDR3 has 15 amino acids. Germline lookup yields CDR1 GEAIGNYY and CDR2 EKD. As DNA, the CDR3 is TGTGCCTGTGACGGCTTACTGGGAGTGACAGCACAACTCTTCTTT. This sequence encodes CACDGLLGVTAQLFF.

The J gene is TRDJ3, the V gene TRDV2; 8 bases agree with TRDD3. The CDR3 totals 19 residues. CDR1 and CDR2 from the germline V gene are GEAIGNYY and EKD. V gave up 3 bases and J gave up 0 bases; unmatched junction bases: 9. CDR3: CACDDTGGVSSWDTRQMFF. The CDR3 DNA is TGTGCCTGTGACGACACTGGGGGGGTAAGCTCCTGGGACACCCGACAGATGTTTTTC.

V and J are TRDV2 and TRDJ3; 8 bases match TRDD3. The J gene, absent from TCRdb, was called here by matching the DNA to germline. CDR3 length equals 19 residues. The V gene end was trimmed by 0 bases and the J gene end by 4 bases; junction bases not matched to a gene: 10. Germline values: CDR1 GEAIGNYY, CDR2 EKD. The chain's CDR3 is CACDTVWGDKTWDTRQMFF. Written as DNA, the CDR3 is TGTGCCTGTGACACCGTATGGGGGGATAAAACTTGGGACACCCGACAGATGTTTTTC.

By frequency in the sample, this clone is large. This same CDR3 is encoded by further DNA sequences in the sample. The rearrangement links TRDV2 to TRDJ1; 10 nucleotides align to TRDD3. Germline values: CDR1 GEAIGNYY, CDR2 EKD. The CDR3 has 14 residues. The V gene end was trimmed by 3 bases and the J gene end by 2 bases; junction bases not matched to a gene: 2. The CDR3 region has the DNA TGTGCCTGTGACCTACTGGGGGATACCGATAAACTCATCTTT. Encoded protein: CACDLLGDTDKLIF.

This clone has just a few counts. The V gene is TRDV2, the J gene TRDJ1, with 11 bases that match TRDD3. Germline V CDR1 and CDR2: GEAIGNYY, EKD. J was trimmed by 10 bases and V by 3 bases; bases with no gene match: 12. The CDR3 covers 15 residues. Here the CDR3 DNA reads TGTGCCTGTGACCCTATCACTGGGGGATATTGGAGACTCATCTTT. Translated, it gives CACDPITGGYWRLIF.

This clone turned up a few times. The chain joins TRDV2 to TRDJ3; 7 bases match TRDD3. The germline V gene has CDR1 GEAIGNYY and CDR2 EKD. Unmatched junction bases numbered 7, after V lost 0 bases and J lost 3 bases. The length of the CDR3 is 18 residues. CDR3 residues: CACDTGGSLLWDTRQMFF. The CDR3 DNA is TGTGCCTGTGACACCGGGGGATCTCTTCTCTGGGACACCCGACAGATGTTTTTC.

For this clone: This DNA's translation differs at residues 4 and 11 from TCRdb's protein, which comes from a much larger clone; a read error is likely, and the protein shown is translated from the DNA. The chain joins TRDV2 to TRDJ3, with TRDD3 matching over 12 bases. Germline V gene data show CDR1 as GEAIGNYY and CDR2 as EKD. The CDR3 length is 18 residues. The CDR3 nucleotides are TGTGCCTGTGCCACCGTACTGGGGGATACCTTGGACACCCGACAGATGTTTTTC. Translated: CACATVLGDTLDTRQMFF.

The chain has TRDV2 and TRDJ2, with unresolved D. The J gene, not given by TCRdb, was assigned here from a germline match of the nucleotide sequence. With 4 bases removed from V and 4 bases from J, the gap between germline ends came to 15 bases. Germline lookup yields CDR1 GEAIGNYY and CDR2 EKD. This CDR3 spans 15 amino acids. For the CDR3, the DNA is TGTGCCTGTGAGGGAATTGTGGAGTGGACAGCACAACTCTTCTTT. It codes for CACEGIVEWTAQLFF.

The CDR3 loop reads CACDTGGGYRSWDTRQMFF. The CDR3 nucleotides read TGTGCCTGTGACACCGGCGGGGGATACCGCTCCTGGGACACCCGACAGATGTTTTTC. The chain couples TRDV2 to TRDJ3, with 9 nucleotides matching TRDD3. The J gene, missing from TCRdb, was assigned here through DNA to germline matching. The CDR3 loop spans 19 amino acids. V was pared by 0 bases and J by 0 bases, with 5 bases of the junction left unmatched. Per the germline V gene, CDR1 is GEAIGNYY and CDR2 is EKD.

This clone turned up a few times. The chain links TRDV2 to TRDJ1; TRDD3 agrees at 9 bases. The junction had 11 bases not matched to a gene; V was cut back by 1 base and J by 0 bases. Germline V CDR1 and CDR2: GEAIGNYY, EKD. CDR3 length: 18 amino acids. Here the CDR3 reads CACDTLLGDRHYTDKLIF. The CDR3 DNA follows: TGTGCCTGTGACACATTACTGGGGGACCGCCATTACACCGATAAACTCATCTTT.

This clone was observed a handful of times. The protein TCRdb gives is from a much larger clone and does not agree with this DNA's translation at residue 12, likely a read error; the protein shown here comes from the DNA. The chain is built from TRDV2 and TRDJ1; 11 nucleotides agree with TRDD3. The V gene's germline CDR1 is GEAIGNYY and CDR2 EKD. CDR3 length: 14 residues. CDR3 DNA sequence: TGTGCCTGTGACACTGGGGGATACGCCGATAAACCCATCTTT. Its protein product is CACDTGGYADKPIF.

This clone has a handful of counts. This chain links TRDV2 with TRDJ3; TRDD3 matches 9 bases. CDR1 is GEAIGNYY and CDR2 is EKD in the germline V gene. This CDR3 region has 21 residues. J lost 0 bases, V lost 0 bases, and 11 bases had no gene match. The CDR3 spells CACDTVGVLGDRSWDTRQMFF. The CDR3 DNA reads as TGTGCCTGTGACACCGTGGGAGTACTGGGGGACCGCTCCTGGGACACCCGACAGATGTTTTTC.

The chain uses TRDV2 and TRDJ3; D not resolved. From germline, CDR1 is GEAIGNYY and CDR2 EKD. V was pared by 1 base and J by 1 base, with 7 bases between. The CDR3 has 16 amino acids. CDR3 region: CACDTIGSWDTRQMFF. The CDR3, as DNA: TGTGCCTGTGACACGATTGGGTCCTGGGACACCCGACAGATGTTTTTC.

There is no V gene call, and the J gene is TRDJ3; TRDD3 reflects the table's D call only, with no check against the DNA. The CDR3 covers 19 residues. In nucleotides, the CDR3 is TGTGCCTGTGCCACCGTGCGGTGGGGCTACTCCTGGGCCACCCGACAGATGTTTTTC. Its protein is CACATVRWGYSWATRQMFF.

Relative to its sample, this clone is large. The sample holds other DNA sequences that translate to the same CDR3. The chain couples TRDV2 to TRDJ1, with 11 bases matching TRDD3. The V segment lost 0 bases and the J segment 1 base; nucleotides outside the gene matches: 0. The CDR3 is made up of 15 amino acids. Germline V gene sequence: CDR1 GEAIGNYY, CDR2 EKD. CDR3 in amino acids: CACDTWGIRTDKLIF. As DNA, the CDR3 is TGTGCCTGTGACACCTGGGGGATACGCACCGATAAACTCATCTTT.

Within the sample, this clone is medium-sized (0.01 to 0.1%). A far larger clone is one base from this, pointing to a likely read error. Other DNA sequences in this sample translate to the same CDR3. The chain carries TRDV2 and TRDJ2, with D perhaps TRDD3 (6 bases). This CDR3 comprises 14 residues. Trimming pared 0 bases from V and 2 bases from J, leaving 6 bases between. Germline assignment: CDR1 GEAIGNYY and CDR2 EKD. Here the CDR3 reads CACDTWGLTAQLFF. The DNA for the CDR3 is TGTGCCTGTGACACCTGGGGGTTGACAGCACAACTCTTCTTT.